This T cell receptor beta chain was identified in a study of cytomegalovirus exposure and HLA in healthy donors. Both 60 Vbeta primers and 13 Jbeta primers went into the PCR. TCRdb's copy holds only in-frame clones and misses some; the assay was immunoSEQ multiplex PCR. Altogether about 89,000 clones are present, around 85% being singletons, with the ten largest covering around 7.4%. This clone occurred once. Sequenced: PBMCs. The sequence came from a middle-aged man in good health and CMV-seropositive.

Written as DNA, the CDR3 is TGTGCCAGTAGTATTTGGGGGCTCCGGGAGACCCAGTACTTC. It yields the protein CASSIWGLRETQYF. The chain combines TRBV19 with TRBJ2-5; TRBD1 might be the D (6 bases). The V end was cut by 3 bases, the J end by 5 bases, with 13 bases between. CDR1 is LNHDA and CDR2 is SQIVND in the germline V gene (reference sequence). The CDR3 totals 14 residues.